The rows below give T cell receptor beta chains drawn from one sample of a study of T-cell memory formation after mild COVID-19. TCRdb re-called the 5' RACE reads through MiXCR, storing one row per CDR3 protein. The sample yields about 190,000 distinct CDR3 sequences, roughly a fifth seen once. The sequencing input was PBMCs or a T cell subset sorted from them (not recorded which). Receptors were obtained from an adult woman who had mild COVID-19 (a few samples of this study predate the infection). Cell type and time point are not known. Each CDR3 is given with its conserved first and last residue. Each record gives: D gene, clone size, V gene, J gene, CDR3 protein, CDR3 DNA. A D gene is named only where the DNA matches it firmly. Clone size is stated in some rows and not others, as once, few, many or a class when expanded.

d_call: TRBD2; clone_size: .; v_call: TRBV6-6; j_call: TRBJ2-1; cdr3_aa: CASSYSSSGGHYNEQFF; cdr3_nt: TGTGCCAGCAGTTACTCGTCGAGCGGGGGGCATTACAATGAGCAGTTCTTC
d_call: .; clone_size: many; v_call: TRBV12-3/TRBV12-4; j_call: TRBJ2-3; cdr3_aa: CASSLTGGRTDTQYF; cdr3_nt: TGTGCCAGCAGTTTAACCGGGGGTCGGACAGATACGCAGTATTTT
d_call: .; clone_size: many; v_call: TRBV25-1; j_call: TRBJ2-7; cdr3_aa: CASRTGSHEQYF; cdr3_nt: TGTGCCAGCAGAACAGGGAGCCACGAGCAGTACTTC
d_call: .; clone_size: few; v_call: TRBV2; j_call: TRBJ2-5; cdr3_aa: CASTPLRPQETQYF; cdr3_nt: TGTGCCAGCACCCCCTTGAGGCCACAAGAGACCCAGTACTTC
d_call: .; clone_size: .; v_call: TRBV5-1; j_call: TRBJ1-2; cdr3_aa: CASSLGTNNNYGYTF; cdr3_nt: TGCGCCAGCAGCTTGGGGACAAATAATAACTATGGCTACACCTTC
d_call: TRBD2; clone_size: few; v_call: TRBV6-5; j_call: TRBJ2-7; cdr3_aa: CASSFQRGSYEQYF; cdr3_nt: TGTGCCAGCAGTTTTCAGCGGGGCTCCTACGAGCAGTACTTC
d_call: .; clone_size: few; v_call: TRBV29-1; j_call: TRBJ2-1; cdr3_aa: CSAAGTFTYNEQFF; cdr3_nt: TGCAGCGCCGCCGGGACTTTTACCTACAATGAGCAGTTCTTC
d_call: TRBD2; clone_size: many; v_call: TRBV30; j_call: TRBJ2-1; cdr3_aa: CAWSSSGGELRSYNEQFF; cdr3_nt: TGTGCCTGGAGTAGTAGCGGGGGGGAGTTGAGGTCCTACAATGAGCAGTTCTTC
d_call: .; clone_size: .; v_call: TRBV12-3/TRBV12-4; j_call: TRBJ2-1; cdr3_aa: CASNPSTRYNEQFF; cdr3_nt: TGTGCCAGCAACCCCTCTACCCGCTACAATGAGCAGTTCTTC
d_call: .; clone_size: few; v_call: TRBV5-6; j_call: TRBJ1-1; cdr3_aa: CASSGEKTEAFF; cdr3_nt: TGTGCCAGCTCCGGGGAGAAAACTGAAGCTTTCTTT
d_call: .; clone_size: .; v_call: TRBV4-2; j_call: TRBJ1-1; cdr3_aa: CASSQQSGNTEAFF; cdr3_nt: TGTGCCAGCAGCCAGCAGTCGGGGAACACTGAAGCTTTCTTT
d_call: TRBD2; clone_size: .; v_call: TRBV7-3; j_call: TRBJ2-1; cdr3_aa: CASSSTGTSRSHEQFF; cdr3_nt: TGTGCCAGCAGCTCCACCGGGACTAGCAGGTCGCATGAGCAGTTCTTC
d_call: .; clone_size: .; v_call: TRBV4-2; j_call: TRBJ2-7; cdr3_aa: CASSQDRNWGEQYF; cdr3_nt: TGTGCCAGCAGCCAAGATCGGAATTGGGGGGAGCAGTACTTC
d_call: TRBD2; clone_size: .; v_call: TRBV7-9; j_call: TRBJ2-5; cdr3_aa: CASNRAGGNQETQYF; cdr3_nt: TGTGCCAGCAATCGGGCGGGGGGAAACCAAGAGACCCAGTACTTC
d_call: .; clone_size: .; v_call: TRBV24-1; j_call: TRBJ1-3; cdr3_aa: CATSDPGTEGNTIYF; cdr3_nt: TGTGCCACCAGTGACCCCGGGACTGAGGGAAACACCATATATTTT
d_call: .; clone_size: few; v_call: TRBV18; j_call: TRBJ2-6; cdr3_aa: CASSPQIGHRSGANVLTF; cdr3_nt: TGTGCCAGCTCACCACAAATTGGACACCGATCCGGGGCCAACGTCCTGACTTTC
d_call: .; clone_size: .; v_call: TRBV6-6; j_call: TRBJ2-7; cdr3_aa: CASSLSQLYEQYF; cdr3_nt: TGTGCCAGCAGTTTGTCACAGCTATACGAGCAGTACTTC
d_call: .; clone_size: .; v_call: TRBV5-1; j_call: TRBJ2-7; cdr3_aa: CASSPLGRGLNPSYEQYF; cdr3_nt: TGCGCCAGCAGCCCCCTGGGGAGGGGGCTTAATCCCTCCTACGAGCAGTACTTC
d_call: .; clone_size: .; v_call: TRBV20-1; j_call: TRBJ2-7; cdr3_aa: CSVRLGAYEQYF; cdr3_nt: TGCAGCGTTAGACTAGGGGCCTACGAGCAGTACTTC
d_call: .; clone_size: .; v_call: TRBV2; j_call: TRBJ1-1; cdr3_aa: CASSDFRNTEAFF; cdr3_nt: TGTGCCAGCAGTGATTTTCGGAACACTGAAGCTTTCTTT
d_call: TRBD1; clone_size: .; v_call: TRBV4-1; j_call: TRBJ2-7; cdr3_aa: CASSQGGQGDYEQYF; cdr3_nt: TGCGCCAGCAGCCAAGGAGGACAGGGCGACTACGAGCAGTACTTC
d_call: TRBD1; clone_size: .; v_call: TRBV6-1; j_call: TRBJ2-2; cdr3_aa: CASSEETGGPGELFF; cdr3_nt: TGTGCCAGCAGTGAGGAGACAGGGGGCCCCGGGGAGCTGTTTTTT
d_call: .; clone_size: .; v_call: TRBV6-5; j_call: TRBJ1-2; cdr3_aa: CASSAGTPYGYTF; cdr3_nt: TGTGCCAGCAGCGCCGGGACTCCCTATGGCTACACCTTC
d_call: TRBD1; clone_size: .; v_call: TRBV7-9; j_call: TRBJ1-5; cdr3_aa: CASSPGQGLQPQHF; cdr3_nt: TGTGCCAGCAGCCCGGGACAGGGATTACAGCCCCAGCATTTT
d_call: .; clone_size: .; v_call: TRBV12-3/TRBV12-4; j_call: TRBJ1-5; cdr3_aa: CASSRTGTRQPQHF; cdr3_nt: TGTGCCAGCAGTCGAACAGGGACCCGTCAGCCCCAGCATTTT
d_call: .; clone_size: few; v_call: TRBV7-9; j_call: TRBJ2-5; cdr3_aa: CASSLGVETQYF; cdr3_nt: TGTGCCAGCAGCTTAGGGGTAGAGACCCAGTACTTC
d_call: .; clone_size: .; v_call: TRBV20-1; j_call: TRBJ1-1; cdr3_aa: CSARDLNGAENTEAFF; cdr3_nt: TGCAGTGCTAGAGATTTAAATGGGGCCGAAAACACTGAAGCTTTCTTT
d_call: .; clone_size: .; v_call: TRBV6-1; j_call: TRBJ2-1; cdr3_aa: CASSELNEQFF; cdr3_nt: TGTGCCAGCAGTGAGTTAAATGAGCAGTTCTTC
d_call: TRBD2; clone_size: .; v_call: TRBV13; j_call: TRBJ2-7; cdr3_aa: CASSPGSGRPSYEQYF; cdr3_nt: TGTGCCAGCAGCCCGGGTAGCGGGAGGCCCTCCTACGAGCAGTACTTC